The 8 T cell receptor beta chains listed next were all sequenced from one sample in a study of T cells in Graves' hyperthyroidism and ophthalmopathy. RNA transcripts were the template for amplifying TCR beta CDR3 regions. The HTBI primer set drove a first-round RT-PCR of the TCR CDR3. TCRdb analysed the multiplex PCR reads with MiXCR anew, one entry per CDR3 protein. The repertoire holds some 300,000 distinct CDR3 sequences, around 17% seen once, with 33% in the top ten. The material sequenced was blood. These receptor sequences come from a man between 25 and 39 years old with Graves' hyperthyroidism.

This clonotype was detected many times. The gene calls are TRBV3-1 and TRBJ2-3, with D unclear. Per the germline V gene, CDR1 is LGHDT and CDR2 is YNNKEL (reference sequence). This CDR3 is built from 14 residues. The germline V and J ends were trimmed by 1 base and 3 bases, with 8 bases remaining between them. The CDR3 DNA sequence: TGTGCCAGCAGCCAAGTCTCGGGTACAGATACGCAGTATTTT. It is translated as CASSQVSGTDTQYF.

This clonotype was counted many times. The chain carries TRBV5-4 and TRBJ2-2; 10 bases fit TRBD2. The CDR3 spans 16 residues. The germline V gene has CDR1 SGHNT and CDR2 YYREEE (reference sequence). J gave up 5 bases and V 0 bases, and 4 bases lay outside the gene matches. In DNA, the CDR3 is TGTGCCAGCAGCTTGGGTCTAGCGGGAGTAACCGGGGAGCTGTTTTTT. Protein: CASSLGLAGVTGELFF.

This clonotype has at least ten counts. This chain connects TRBV20-1 to TRBJ1-5, with D uncertain. Germline CDR1 DFQATT, CDR2 SNEGSKA (reference sequence). V dropped 3 bases and J dropped 0 bases, with 9 bases sitting between them. This CDR3 has 14 residues. The CDR3 reads CSASHGHSNQPQHF. CDR3 DNA: TGCAGTGCTAGTCACGGCCATAGCAATCAGCCCCAGCATTTT.

CDR3 in amino acids: CASSTLRTPHTGELFF. The DNA of the CDR3 is TGTGCCAGCAGCACCCTCCGGACACCACACACCGGGGAGCTGTTTTTT. The V gene is TRBV11-2, the J gene TRBJ2-2, with TRBD1 as a possible D gene (5 bases). Trimming stripped 5 bases from V and 3 bases from J, with 16 bases between. There are 16 residues in the CDR3. CDR1 is SGHAT and CDR2 is FQNNGV in the germline V gene. Based on the CDR3 plus reference TRBV11-2 and TRBJ2-2, the full variable domain is EAGVAQSPRYKIIEKRQSVAFWCNPISGHATLYWYQQILGQGPKLLIQFQNNGVVDDSQLPKDRFSAERLKGVDSTLKIQPAKLEDSAVYLCASSTLRTPHTGELFFGEGSRLTVL.

Ten or more counts support this clonotype. The rearrangement uses TRBV18 and TRBJ1-6, with 9 bases lining up with TRBD1. CDR3 size: 14 residues. J lost 6 bases, V lost 5 bases, and 2 bases had no gene match. Germline V gene data show CDR1 as KGHSH and CDR2 as LQKENI. CDR3 in amino acids: CASSTDRGNSPLHF. CDR3 nucleotide sequence: TGTGCCAGCTCAACGGACAGGGGTAATTCACCCCTCCACTTT.

This clonotype came up a few times. This sequence joins TRBV3-1 and TRBJ1-2, with TRBD1 matching 8 bases. The J segment lost 3 bases and the V segment lost 2 bases, leaving 2 bases of the junction unmatched. The germline gives CDR1 LGHDT, CDR2 YNNKEL (reference sequence). The CDR3 length is 14 residues. CDR3 loop: CASSQNRGDYGYTF. CDR3 DNA: TGTGCCAGCAGCCAAAACAGGGGGGACTATGGCTACACCTTC. Based on the CDR3 plus reference TRBV3-1 and TRBJ1-2, the full variable domain is DTAVSQTPKYLVTQMGNDKSIKCEQNLGHDTMYWYKQDSKKFLKIMFSYNNKELIINETVPNRFSPKSPDKAHLNLHINSLELGDSAVYFCASSQNRGDYGYTFGSGTRLTVV.

The rearrangement uses TRBV7-9 and TRBJ2-1, with 7 positions matching TRBD2. The CDR3 totals 13 residues. Germline CDR1 and CDR2: SEHNR and FQNEAQ (reference sequence). V was clipped by 6 bases and J by 8 bases; unmatched bases: 7. CDR3 region: CASRHNSGYEQFF. CDR3 nucleotides: TGTGCCAGCAGACATAATAGCGGGTATGAGCAGTTCTTC.

This clonotype was recorded only once. A much larger clone differs by one base, so this may be a read error. The V call is TRBV2, the J call TRBJ2-3, with 9 bases identical to TRBD2. Per the germline V gene, CDR1 is SNHLY and CDR2 is FYNNEI. This CDR3 comprises 12 residues. Written as DNA, the CDR3 is TGTTCTAGCGGGATCAGCACAGATATGCAGTATTTT. Protein sequence: CSSGISTDMQYF.